This TCR beta chain was captured by sequencing in a study of blood T cell repertoires in COVID-19. Study-level background: Some COVID-19 samples were acute and others convalescent; all came from the United States, Italy and Spain. From T cells, B-cell-depleted T cells, or PBMCs came the material, which was cDNA or gDNA.

Study processing details: Cell counts per sample came from amplifying reference gene primers. Using immunoSEQ multiplex PCR, the repertoire was profiled, and TCRdb retains in-frame clones only, with some absent. The DNA was the basis for D and trimming; V, J and clone size are from that table. The table includes 70,000 to 90,000 clones, 75% to 85% detected once. The V gene lost 2 bases and the J gene lost 3 bases, with 18 bases spanning the gap. This CDR3 region has 16 residues. CDR1 and CDR2 from the germline V gene are SGHRS and YFSETQ. The sequenced sample was peripheral blood. This sequence joins TRBV5-1 and TRBJ2-7; the D gene is possibly TRBD1 (6 bases). The sequence was obtained from a man aged 45-65 years with COVID-19, enrolled during active disease. The CDR3 DNA follows: TGCGCCAGCAGCTTCTTTGTTGAGGCAGGGGACTACGAGCAGTACTTC. As protein: CASSFFVEAGDYEQYF. Full variable domain (missing parts from reference TRBV5-1 and TRBJ2-7): KAGVTQTPRYLIKTRGQQVTLSCSPISGHRSVSWYQQTPGQGLQFLFEYFSETQRNKGNFPGRFSGRQFSNSRSEMNVSTLELGDSALYLCASSFFVEAGDYEQYFGPGTRLTVT.